The rows below give T cell receptor beta chains drawn from one sample of a study of T cell changes during pregnancy in multiple sclerosis. The repertoire was sequenced with immunoSEQ multiplex PCR; TCRdb's copy has only in-frame clones and lacks some. The sample lists 45,000 to 60,000 clones; roughly 90% were seen once. Specimen: peripheral blood, collected in the first trimester of pregnancy. The receptors were sampled from a female donor with multiple sclerosis, enrolled in a pregnancy study. Both conserved end residues are trimmed from each CDR3. Only part of the rows carry a size: once, few, many, or a class if the clone is expanded.

clone_size	v_call	j_call	cdr3_aa
-	TRBV7-9	TRBJ2-5	ASSLGLAGTKETQY
-	TRBV11-2	TRBJ2-1	ASSLDRLAGKDEQF
few	TRBV27	TRBJ2-2	ASSLFAGVTGELF
-	TRBV7-6	TRBJ2-2	ASSLVARSGELF
-	TRBV29-1	TRBJ1-1	SGQQGTNTEAF
-	TRBV18	TRBJ1-1	ASSPSLDTEAF
-	TRBV29-1	TRBJ1-2	SVQRGTGGYT
-	TRBV15	TRBJ2-3	ATSPRRVTDTQY
once	TRBV7-9	TRBJ1-1	ASSFDRLNTEAF
-	TRBV2	TRBJ1-4	ASSFSGATNEKLF
-	TRBV7-3	TRBJ1-6	ASSLTPGAGSPLH
-	TRBV30	TRBJ1-5	AWSTKTGQPQH
-	TRBV7-3	TRBJ2-7	ASSLDRVSYEQY
-	TRBV9	TRBJ2-3	ASSVVMGGDTQY
once	TRBV2	TRBJ2-3	ASRERPTPGLKKRDTQY
-	TRBV6-5	TRBJ2-1	ASSTGYEQF
-	TRBV9	TRBJ1-1	ASSSDGTLEAF
-	TRBV19	TRBJ1-1	ASRLGGAMTEAF
once	TRBV7-3	TRBJ2-2	ASSSTGGRGELF
-	TRBV5-1	TRBJ2-7	ASSPSQGYYEQY
-	TRBV5-1	TRBJ1-2	ASSLGFGGDYGYT
-	TRBV5-1	TRBJ2-1	ASSLGGENEQF
-	TRBV30	TRBJ1-2	AWSSTAGTLAWGYT
few	TRBV6-6	TRBJ1-6	ASSYSRQDDSPLH
-	TRBV7-9	TRBJ1-4	AGSLSGQGATNEKLF
-	TRBV19	TRBJ2-7	ASSRDRNYEQY
-	TRBV5-1	TRBJ2-3	ASSLGRWGVYTDTQY
-	TRBV5-1	TRBJ1-1	ASSWGRQVRNTEAF
-	TRBV28	TRBJ2-5	ASRLTGTETQY
-	TRBV30	TRBJ2-1	AWSLWGQGYYRGNEQF
-	TRBV29-1	TRBJ1-6	SVGETGPNSPLH